This T cell receptor beta chain was documented in a study of T cells in Graves' hyperthyroidism and ophthalmopathy. In the study overall: Peripheral blood draws took place at initial diagnosis, ahead of any treatment.

Germline V gene lookup returns CDR1 DFQATT and CDR2 SNEGSKA (reference sequence). The ends were cut back, 5 bases at V and 8 bases at J, with 10 bases in the middle. The CDR3 has 11 residues. Amplification of TCR beta CDR3 regions used RNA as the template. Primed by the HTBI set, a first-round RT-PCR was run on the TCR CDR3. MiXCR was run by TCRdb on the multiplex PCR reads, yielding one entry per CDR3 protein. The sample has around 210,000 distinct CDR3 sequences; around 17% are singletons. An absence of ophthalmopathy progression within 18 months meant stable Graves' hyperthyroidism. This clonotype came up many times.

Sequencing input: blood. This chain uses TRBV20-1 with TRBJ2-1; D may be TRBD2 (5 bases). This TCR derives from a woman in her forties or fifties with Graves' hyperthyroidism. CDR3 sequence reads: CSARTGHEQFF. Written as DNA, the CDR3 is TGCAGTGCTCGGACTGGGCATGAGCAGTTCTTC.